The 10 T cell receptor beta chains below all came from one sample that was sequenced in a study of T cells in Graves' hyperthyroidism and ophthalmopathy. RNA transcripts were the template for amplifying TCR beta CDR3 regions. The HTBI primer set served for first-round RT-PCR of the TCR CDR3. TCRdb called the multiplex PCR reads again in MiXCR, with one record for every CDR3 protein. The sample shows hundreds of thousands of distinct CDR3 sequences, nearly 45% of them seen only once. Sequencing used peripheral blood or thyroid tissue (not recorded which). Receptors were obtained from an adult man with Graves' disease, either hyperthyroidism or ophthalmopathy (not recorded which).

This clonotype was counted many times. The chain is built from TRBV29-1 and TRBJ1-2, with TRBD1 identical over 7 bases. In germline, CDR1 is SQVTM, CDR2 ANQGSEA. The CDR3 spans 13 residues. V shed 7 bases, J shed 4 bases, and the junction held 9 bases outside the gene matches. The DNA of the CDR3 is TGCAGCGCCCGACAGGGATCCGGCTATGGCTACACCTTC. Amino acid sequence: CSARQGSGYGYTF. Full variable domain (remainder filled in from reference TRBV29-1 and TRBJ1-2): SAVISQKPSRDICQRGTSLTIQCQVDSQVTMMFWYRQQPGQSLTLIATANQGSEATYESGFVIDKFPISRPNLTFSTLTVSNMSPEDSSIYLCSARQGSGYGYTFGSGTRLTVV.

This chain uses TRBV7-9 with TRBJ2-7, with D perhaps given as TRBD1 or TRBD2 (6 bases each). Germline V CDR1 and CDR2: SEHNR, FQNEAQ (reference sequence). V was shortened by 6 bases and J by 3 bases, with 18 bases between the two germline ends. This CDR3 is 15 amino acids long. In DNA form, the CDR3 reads TGTGCCAGCAGACCTTTAGGGGGGCAAAGCTACGAGCAGTACTTC. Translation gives CASRPLGGQSYEQYF.

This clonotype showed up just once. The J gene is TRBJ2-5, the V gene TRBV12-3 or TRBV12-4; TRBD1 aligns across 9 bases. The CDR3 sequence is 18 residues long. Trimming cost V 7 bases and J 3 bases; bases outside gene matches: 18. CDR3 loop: CASIPTGGLGGKEETQYF. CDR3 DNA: TGTGCCAGCATTCCAACAGGGGGCCTGGGCGGGAAGGAAGAGACCCAGTACTTC.

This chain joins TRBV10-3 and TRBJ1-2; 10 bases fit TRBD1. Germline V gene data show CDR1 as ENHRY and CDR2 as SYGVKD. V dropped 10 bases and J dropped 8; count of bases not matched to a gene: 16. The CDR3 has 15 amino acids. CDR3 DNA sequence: TGTGCCAGCAGCCCAGGACAGGGGGAGTCGGTCGGCTACACCTTC. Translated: CASSPGQGESVGYTF.

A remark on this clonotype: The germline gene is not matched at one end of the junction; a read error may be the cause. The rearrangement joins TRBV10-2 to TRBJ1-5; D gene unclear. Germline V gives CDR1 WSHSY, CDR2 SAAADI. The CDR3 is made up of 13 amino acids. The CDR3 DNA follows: TGTGCCAGCAGTGCCAGATTTAATCAGCCCCAGCATTTT. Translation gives CASSARFNQPQHF.

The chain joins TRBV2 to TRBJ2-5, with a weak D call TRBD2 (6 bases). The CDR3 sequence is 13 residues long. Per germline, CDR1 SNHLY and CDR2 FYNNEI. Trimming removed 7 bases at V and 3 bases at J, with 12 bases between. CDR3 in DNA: TGTGCCAGCAACGTTGGGGGGAAAGAGACCCAGTACTTC. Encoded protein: CASNVGGKETQYF.

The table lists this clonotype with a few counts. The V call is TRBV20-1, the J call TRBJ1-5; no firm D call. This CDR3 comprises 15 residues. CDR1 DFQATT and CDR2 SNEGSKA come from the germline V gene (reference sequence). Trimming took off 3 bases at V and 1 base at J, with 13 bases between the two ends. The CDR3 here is CSASRASWSNQPQHF. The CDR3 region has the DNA TGCAGTGCTAGTCGGGCTAGTTGGAGCAATCAGCCCCAGCATTTT.

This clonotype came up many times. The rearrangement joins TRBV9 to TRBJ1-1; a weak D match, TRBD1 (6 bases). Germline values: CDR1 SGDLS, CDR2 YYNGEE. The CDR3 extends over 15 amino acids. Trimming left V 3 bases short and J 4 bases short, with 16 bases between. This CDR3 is CASSARGSTGTEAFF. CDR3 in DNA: TGTGCCAGCAGCGCGAGGGGGTCCACGGGCACTGAAGCTTTCTTT.

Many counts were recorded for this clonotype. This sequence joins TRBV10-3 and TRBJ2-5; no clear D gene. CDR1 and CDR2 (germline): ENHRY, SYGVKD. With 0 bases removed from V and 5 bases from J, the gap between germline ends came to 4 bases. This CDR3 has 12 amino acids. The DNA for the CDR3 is TGTGCCATCAGTGAGTCCCGGGAGACCCAGTACTTC. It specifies CAISESRETQYF.

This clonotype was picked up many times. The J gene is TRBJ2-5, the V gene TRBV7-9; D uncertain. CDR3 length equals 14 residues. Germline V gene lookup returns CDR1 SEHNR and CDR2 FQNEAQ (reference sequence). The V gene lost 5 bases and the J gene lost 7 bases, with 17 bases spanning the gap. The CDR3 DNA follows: TGTGCCAGCAGCCCTCAAGGCAGTTCAGCGACCCAGTACTTC. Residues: CASSPQGSSATQYF.